In its sample, the clone carrying this TCR beta chain was seen many times. The use of genomic DNA as template underpinned the TCR beta VDJ and CDR3 profiling. TCRdb itself ran the reads through MiXCR, one entry per CDR3 protein. The sample lists hundreds of thousands of distinct CDR3 sequences; around 33% were seen once. V was clipped by 4 bases and J by 1 base; unmatched bases: 6. The CDR3 length is 14 residues. Germline assignment: CDR1 SQVTM and CDR2 ANQGSEA. The data belong to a study of CD8+CD57+ T cells in acquired aplastic anemia. Individuals selected for sequencing had exhibited CD8+CD57+ cell expansion on flow cytometry.

This rearrangement joins TRBV29-1 to TRBJ2-5, with 7 nucleotides matching TRBD1. Sequencing used sorted CD4+, CD8+, or CD8+CD57+ T cells (not recorded which) from PBMCs. The receptor comes from a human donor with aplastic anemia. The CDR3 protein is CSVGGRGFQETQYF. The CDR3 DNA follows: TGCAGCGTTGGAGGCAGGGGGTTCCAAGAGACCCAGTACTTC.